This TCR beta chain comes out of a study of cytomegalovirus exposure and HLA in healthy donors (dated by TCRdb to 2016 to 2017). A note on the overall study: In an earlier analysis of roughly 500 of the donors, 276 Gb of sequence data and 100 million or so unique TCR beta sequences from roughly 190 million T cells were reported. The genetic ancestry cluster associated with self-reported Caucasian donors included 81% of the 398 genotyped donors. Among some 400 genotyped donors of the cohort, an average of around 250,000 unique TCR beta nucleotide sequences was sequenced per donor, of which about 19% were non-productive. The number of typed donors differed by locus: 629-630 for A, B, C, DRB1 and DQB1; approximately 520 for DQA1; 606 for DPA1; and about 450 for DPB1. A separate validation cohort of roughly 110 different subjects was used in addition to the approximately 700-subject first cohort. Genome-wide SNP genotypes for about 65% of the roughly 670 donors were used in a later genetic analysis, which treated that subset as a discovery cohort. Rather than drawing on any new phenotypic data, the later analysis identified candidate immune exposures from TCR beta sequences and the way those sequences occurred across donors. In an earlier analysis of roughly 600 of the donors, high-throughput TCR beta sequencing was used to judge whether each TCR beta V gene segment behaved as functional or pseudogenic. HLA typing included class I and class II loci at four-digit resolution. All discovery cohort repertoires had been generated using a single sequencing platform. Alongside the repertoire data, information on donor age, sex, ethnicity and CMV serostatus was compiled. Roughly 300 gigabases of sequencing data and around 85 million unique TCR sequences made up an early release that covered 640 HLA-typed donors. The study aimed to test whether cataloging public T cell receptors could reveal signatures of past pathogen exposure. Four or five DR-DQ haplotypes were handled as single units for association and clustering because linkage in the cohort was strong. To predict cytomegalovirus infection status, the study combined high-throughput TCR immunosequencing, statistical association of individual TCRs with disease status, and machine learning. Using immunosequencing, the study profiled T cell repertoires from 640 or so subjects and related those repertoires to cytomegalovirus serostatus. In a later analysis, previously published TCR beta repertoires from 666 donors were re-analyzed and high-resolution HLA genotyping was added so that TCR occurrence patterns could be studied.

In total, roughly 670 healthy bone marrow donors made up the cohort. At the time of sampling, every cohort member was nominally healthy, though immune exposures that went unrecorded were likely present. The donor tested CMV seronegative, placing the donor among the 350 or so seronegative members of the cohort. A peripheral blood sample was provided by each donor, and peripheral blood mononuclear cells were used for TCR beta sequencing. Genomic DNA was extracted from the blood cell samples with the Qiagen DNeasy Blood Extraction Kit. Preparation of the library involved the immunoSEQ multiplex PCR assay. For the multiplex PCR, a mixture combining 60 forward primers for TCR Vbeta segments and 13 reverse primers for TCR Jbeta segments was used. A multiplex PCR assay on genomic DNA amplified the CDR3 region of rearranged TCR beta genes. On the Illumina HiSeq System, the amplified TCR beta libraries were sequenced as 87-base-pair reads. As for the original processing: In a later analysis, tens of millions of unique TCR beta chains were counted across the roughly 610 repertoires, and approximately 11 million of these chains were shared by at least two donors. Raw reads were error-corrected and collapsed into unique sequences with a nearest-neighbor algorithm that merged closely related sequences to remove PCR and sequencing errors. CDR3 sequences were aligned to IMGT reference sequences to assign V, D and J gene segments. Each retained sequence needed at least a six-nucleotide match to both a V gene segment and a J gene segment. Rearrangements were classified as productive when the CDR3 lacked stop codons and remained in frame with V and J, and all other rearrangements were classified as non-productive. CDR3 was defined by IMGT convention, running from the second conserved V-encoded cysteine to the conserved J-encoded phenylalanine. In an earlier analysis of 500 to 650 of the donors, sequences lacking an unambiguous match to a single V gene segment were excluded. In an earlier analysis of around 600 of the donors, V segments were called functional above 56.7% productive rearrangements and were called segregating when the between-donor standard deviation exceeded 5%. A statistical classification framework was built to diagnose cytomegalovirus status from the catalog of TCR beta chain sequences. V and J gene assignment, in a later analysis, came from comparing TCR nucleotide sequences with IMGT/GENE-DB human TR gene sequences. In a later analysis, CDR3 sequences and most-parsimonious VDJ recombination scenarios were assigned using the TCRdist pipeline. In a later analysis, every TCR beta chain was defined by the combination of its CDR3 amino acid sequence and its V-gene family, and reads without a unique V-gene family were dropped. A later analysis removed over 500 highly shared, low-generation-probability nucleotide sequences to deal with suspected cross-contamination and a sequencing artifact. In a later analysis, a clonal expansion index was calculated for each public chain from normalized within-repertoire ranks of inferred template counts. Generation probabilities in a later analysis came from a VDJ recombination model fitted to out-of-frame rearrangements, and those results were checked against IGoR. In a later analysis, hypergeometric tests were used to score TCR-TCR, TCR-HLA and TCR-CMV co-occurrence, with a repertoire-size bias correction applied to TCR pairs. False discovery rates were estimated in a later analysis by permuting HLA or CMV assignments 20 times. In a later analysis, co-occurring TCRs were grouped using DBSCAN, and TCRdist sequence similarity was added for clustering within HLA-allele-positive subsets. For co-occurrence clustering, repertoires with fewer than 30,000 or more than 120,000 public chains were excluded, along with 5 or 6 repertoires with anomalous nucleotide sharing. Here the immuneACCESS table is served through TCRdb, limited to in-frame sequences with V and J called. Missing clones are a known gap in these copies; in checked studies unresolved V genes cover under half, and the rest lacks a known reason. That table supplies the V and J calls and clone size; D and trimming were determined from the DNA. In this sample the table shows about 150,000 clones, almost 80% of which occur a single time. The ten largest account for roughly 0.7% of the sample.

Turning to this clone: Its cognate antigen has yet to be identified. The record has no base qualities; no much larger clone is one base away.

The full study reports these points: In the study, 150 to 200 TCR beta chains were listed as associated with cytomegalovirus. In a later analysis, the rate of TCR association differed among HLA loci, with DRB1 alleles having the most associated TCRs and HLA-C alleles having the fewest. At a false discovery rate of 0.05, a later analysis linked under 20,000 TCR beta sequences to specific HLA alleles. In a later genetic analysis, fewer N-insertions in productive TCRs were reported among donors in an Asian-associated ancestry cluster than the roughly 700-donor mean. Most CMV-associated TCR beta chains appeared to be HLA-restricted in a later analysis, and the HLA associations seemed to be driven largely by CMV exposure. Because HLA typing was missing for some donors at each locus, association tests included only the typed subset. Assigning TCR associations to individual alleles was difficult when HLA alleles, especially DR and DQ, strongly co-occurred. According to the authors, the approach could potentially be generalized to other disease states and immunological phenotypes. In vitro tests confirmed that a few of the cytomegalovirus-associated TCR beta chains recognize cytomegalovirus antigens. Roughly uniform sequencing depth across donors was assumed in presence/absence analyses, although this assumption may not hold. The classifier was reported to diagnose cytomegalovirus status with high specificity and sensitivity in both the original cohort and the validation cohort. The earlier analysis of about 600 of the donors excluded around 17 rarely observed V segments, including chromosome 9 orphons, because counts were too low. A later analysis reported that several top co-occurrence clusters appeared linked to parvovirus B19, influenza, CMV and Epstein-Barr virus. Compared with equally common non-associated chains, HLA-associated TCR beta chains in a later analysis were more clonally expanded and had lower generation probabilities. A further reported finding was that TCR beta sequences accurately predicted the HLA-A and HLA-B alleles for most subjects in the first cohort. An association between a missense DCLRE1C variant and V-gene and J-gene trimming of TCR beta chains was found in a later genetic analysis and replicated in an independent cohort. CMV serostatus was the only immune exposure information available for the cohort. Only TCR beta chains were sequenced in this cohort, and the absence of alpha or paired-chain data limited detectable features. While some public TCRs were present in many individuals, most TCR sequences turned up only very rarely across donors. Correlated functional status among segregating V segments might be attributable to linkage disequilibrium, but an unknown experimental factor could not be ruled out. In an earlier analysis of 587 of the donors, most TCR beta V segments appeared in productive rearrangements about 90% or about 30% of the time, broadly matching IMGT annotations. A group of highly shared sequence variants was considered likely to be a technical artifact of the sequencing pipeline.

The clonotype originates from a male donor in good health and CMV-seronegative. Sequencing was performed on PBMCs.

CDR3 protein: CASRQGASNQPQHF. The DNA sequence follows: TGTGCCAGTAGACAGGGGGCAAGCAATCAGCCCCAGCATTTT. The sequence links TRBV19 to TRBJ1-5; TRBD1 matches 9 bases in the middle. Relative to germline, V is missing 6 bases and J is missing 1 base, with 1 base of the junction outside any gene match. Based on the germline V gene (reference sequence), the CDR1 and CDR2 sequences are LNHDA and SQIVND. Including the terminal cysteine and phenylalanine, the CDR3 comprises 14 residues. The entry retains the CDR3 DNA only, 42 bases that are in frame from base 1.